This T cell receptor (beta chain) stems from a study of shared clonotypes between healthy human individuals. Generated by immunoSEQ multiplex PCR, the TCRdb table keeps only in-frame clones and is missing some. The sample gives around 510,000 clones, roughly 95% of which show up once; approximately 0.067% is in the top ten. The CDR3 runs to 12 residues. Germline lookup yields CDR1 MDHEN and CDR2 SYDVKM. V was pared by 6 bases and J by 7 bases, with 13 bases between. This receptor was obtained from a woman aged 30 to 39 in good health. What was sequenced was naive CD4+ T cells sorted from blood. Sample subset: CD45RA+ positively selected. V usage is TRBV28 and J usage is TRBJ2-7; D not certain. DNA of the CDR3: TGTGCCAGCAGCCGAGCCCCTAGGGAGCAGTACTTC. It yields the protein CASSRAPREQYF.